The sequence of this TCR beta chain was determined in a study of beta chain features in type 1 diabetes. Across the study: No age, gender or cell yield differences were seen between patients and healthy donors.

A CD45RO/CCR7/CD25/CD127/CD95/CD27 panel sorted naive, central memory, regulatory and stem cell-like memory CD4+ cells. Concerning this clone: Its antigen is unidentified.

Study findings and constraints: People with Type 1 diabetes carried modestly yet significantly shorter TCRB CDR3s in all four CD4+ subsets.

Since all of the isolated RNA was reverse transcribed, expressed TCRB transcripts were what got sequenced. Assay used: immunoSEQ multiplex PCR; TCRdb lists only in-frame clones, some missing. The table includes 25,000 to 30,000 clones, around 60% detected once. There are 18 residues in the CDR3. The source is a woman younger than 45 with type 1 diabetes. V and J are TRBV21-1 and TRBJ2-7; the table's D call TRBD2 went unverified against the DNA. TRBV21-1 is a listed pseudogene. Sequenced input: Tregs from blood. The CDR3 reads CASSNRTSGRRRGYEQYF. The CDR3 bases are TGTGCCAGCAGCAATCGGACTAGCGGGAGGAGGAGGGGCTACGAGCAGTACTTC.